The entry that follows covers one TCR beta chain sequence. No antigen is known for it. This specimen belongs to a study of OX40 agonist ivuxolimab in advanced cancers. About the study: Patients' therapy was ivuxolimab, an antibody that acts as an agonist of OX40 (CD134).

Overall study findings and caveats: There were, on average, more expanded clones in CD8+ T cells than in CD4+. The study observed clonal expansion of CD4+ and CD8+ blood T cells by week 6 at 0.1 to 3.0 mg/kg. It was also the case that some nonresponders had low normalized T-cell clonal expansion.

Assay: immunoSEQ multiplex PCR; the TCRdb copy retains only in-frame clones and omits some. The sample records 70,000 to 75,000 clones, 85% being singletons. The CDR3 loop spans 15 amino acids. The germline gives CDR1 KGHSH, CDR2 LQKENI. Trimming shortened V by 2 bases and J by 3 bases, and 12 bases separated the two germline ends. The sample in question was CD4+ or CD8+ T cells sorted from blood, obtained in a trial of the OX40 agonist ivuxolimab. The sequence came from an adult with an advanced solid tumor such as melanoma, head and neck, liver or kidney cancer. The chain uses TRBV18 and TRBJ2-3, with D possibly TRBD1 on 6 matching bases. CDR3 protein: CASSPGNRVTDTQYF. The CDR3 DNA reads as TGTGCCAGCTCACCAGGTAACAGGGTAACAGATACGCAGTATTTT.